The 27 T cell receptor beta chains presented below share a single source sample, sequenced in a study of T cells in Graves' hyperthyroidism and ophthalmopathy. RNA transcripts gave rise to amplified TCR beta CDR3 regions. Researchers ran a first-round RT-PCR on the TCR CDR3 using the HTBI primer set. TCRdb ran MiXCR on the multiplex PCR reads and lists one entry per CDR3 protein. Here the sample spans some 350,000 distinct CDR3 sequences, approximately 16% being singletons. The specimen was blood. These receptors all come from an older woman with Graves' ophthalmopathy.

This clonotype was seen many times. This chain joins TRBV28 and TRBJ2-3; 13 nucleotides agree with TRBD2. The CDR3 runs to 15 residues. In germline, CDR1 is MDHEN, CDR2 SYDVKM. The V segment lost 5 bases and the J segment 7 bases; nucleotides outside the gene matches: 6. CDR3 in amino acids: CASSRTSGSPYTQYF. The CDR3 coding sequence is TGTGCCAGCAGTCGGACTAGCGGGAGTCCGTATACGCAGTATTTT. Full variable domain (rest looked up from reference TRBV28 and TRBJ2-3): DVKVTQSSRYLVKRTGEKVFLECVQDMDHENMFWYRQDPGLGLRLIYFSYDVKMKEKGDIPEGYSVSREKKERFSLILESASTNQTSMYLCASSRTSGSPYTQYFGPGTRLTVL.

This clonotype has at least ten counts. The gene calls are TRBV20-1 and TRBJ2-7; no clear D gene. The CDR3 spans 11 residues. Looked up from germline, CDR1 is DFQATT and CDR2 is SNEGSKA (reference sequence). Trimming left V 3 bases short and J 3 bases short, with 6 bases between. CDR3: CSASVGYEQYF. The CDR3 coding sequence is TGCAGTGCTAGCGTTGGCTACGAGCAGTACTTC.

This clonotype was observed at least ten times. This chain joins TRBV20-1 and TRBJ2-3, with 11 bases identical to TRBD2. Trimming removed 6 bases from V and 4 bases from J; junction bases left unmatched: 9. This CDR3 contains 15 residues. CDR1 is DFQATT and CDR2 is SNEGSKA in the germline V gene (reference sequence). CDR3 region: CSATRLAGPPDTQYF. In DNA form, the CDR3 reads TGCAGTGCAACCCGACTAGCGGGGCCCCCAGATACGCAGTATTTT.

The sample holds a few counts of this clonotype. The rearrangement links TRBV5-1 to TRBJ2-7, with D possibly being TRBD1 (6 bases). The germline V and J ends were trimmed by 4 bases and 2 bases, with 13 bases remaining between them. The CDR3 extends over 14 amino acids. The germline V gene encodes CDR1 SGHRS and CDR2 YFSETQ. CDR3 amino acids: CASSRTQGAYEQYF. The CDR3 nucleotides read TGCGCCAGCAGCCGGACACAGGGCGCCTACGAGCAGTACTTC.

This clonotype was observed many times. The chain links TRBV9 to TRBJ2-5; 8 bases map to TRBD2. With 1 base clipped from V and 0 bases from J, the junction kept 2 bases outside the gene matches. Germline CDR1 is SGDLS and CDR2 is YYNGEE. This CDR3 is 15 amino acids long. This CDR3 is CASSVSGSNQETQYF. In nucleotides, the CDR3 is TGTGCCAGCAGCGTAAGCGGGAGCAACCAAGAGACCCAGTACTTC.

The V call is TRBV15, the J call TRBJ2-7; TRBD2 matches 9 bases. The V gene end was trimmed by 0 bases and the J gene end by 3 bases; junction bases not matched to a gene: 9. Germline V gene data show CDR1 as LNHNV and CDR2 as YYDKDF (reference sequence). CDR3 length: 17 amino acids. The CDR3, as DNA: TGTGCCACCAGCAGAGATTCTCGCGGGAGGGCCGACTACGAGCAGTACTTC. It specifies CATSRDSRGRADYEQYF.

On this clonotype itself: At one boundary the junction diverges from the germline segment, which might be a read error. The chain links TRBV6-1 to TRBJ2-2; 7 positions match TRBD2. The CDR3 runs to 15 residues. The germline CDR1 and CDR2 sequences are MNHNS and SASEGT. The chain's CDR3 is CASRPGTKYTGVLFF. CDR3 DNA: TGTGCCAGCAGACCCGGGACTAAATACACCGGGGTGCTGTTTTTT.

The table lists this clonotype with many counts. The chain carries TRBV3-1 and TRBJ2-1; D remains ambiguous. Per germline, CDR1 LGHDT and CDR2 YNNKEL (reference sequence). V lost 5 bases and J lost 4, with 6 bases in between. The CDR3 is 12 amino acids. As DNA, the CDR3 is TGTGCCAGCAGCAACAGATACAATGAGCAGTTCTTC. Amino acids: CASSNRYNEQFF.

This clonotype was picked up many times. The chain joins TRBV27 to TRBJ2-1, with 9 bases that match TRBD2. V trimming: 6 bases; J trimming: 5 bases; junction bases outside the gene matches: 5. Germline values: CDR1 MNHEY, CDR2 SMNVEV (reference sequence). This CDR3 contains 14 residues. The CDR3 here is CASSRTSAHNEQFF. CDR3 DNA: TGTGCCAGCAGCCGGACTAGCGCCCACAATGAGCAGTTCTTC.

The rearrangement uses TRBV28 and TRBJ2-5; 9 bases fit TRBD1. Germline V lookup: CDR1 MDHEN, CDR2 SYDVKM. Germline trimming cut 5 bases from V and 3 bases from J; bases unmatched to any gene: 4. The CDR3 covers 14 residues. The CDR3 DNA reads as TGTGCCAGCAGTCATAGGGACAGGGAAGAGACCCAGTACTTC. The encoded protein is CASSHRDREETQYF.

This clonotype was seen ten or more times. The chain employs TRBV3-1 and TRBJ2-1; 14 bases line up with TRBD2. Germline V gene sequence: CDR1 LGHDT, CDR2 YNNKEL (reference sequence). V lost 8 bases to trimming and J lost 4 bases; unmatched junction nucleotides: 22. The CDR3 has 21 amino acids. CDR3 sequence: CASQRRSFGTSGGLPYNEQFF. CDR3 nucleotides: TGTGCCAGCCAAAGACGGAGTTTTGGGACTAGCGGGGGCCTTCCGTACAATGAGCAGTTCTTC.

The table lists this clonotype with a few counts. The chain employs TRBV10-1 and TRBJ2-1; TRBD2 aligns across 7 bases. The CDR3 is made up of 19 amino acids. Germline-derived CDR1 and CDR2 are WNHNN and SYGVQD (reference sequence). J gave up 7 bases and V 6 bases, and 24 bases lay outside the gene matches. The CDR3 spells CASSSEGMAGALSLNEQFF. As DNA, the CDR3 is TGCGCCAGCAGCAGCGAAGGTATGGCGGGAGCTTTAAGTTTGAATGAGCAGTTCTTC.

This clonotype has a count of ten or more. The chain has TRBV7-2 and TRBJ2-1; 10 bases agree with TRBD2. CDR1 and CDR2 from the germline V gene are SGHTA and FQGNSA. After removal of 1 base from V and 7 bases from J, the junction contained 4 bases not matched to a gene. The CDR3 runs 15 residues. The CDR3 reads CASSLEPAGGNEQFF. The DNA for the CDR3 is TGTGCCAGCAGCTTAGAGCCAGCGGGGGGGAATGAGCAGTTCTTC.

The V call is TRBV5-1, the J call TRBJ2-2; possibly TRBD2 for D (5 bases). Germline values: CDR1 SGHRS, CDR2 YFSETQ. V dropped 4 bases and J dropped 6 bases, with 13 bases sitting between them. The CDR3 loop spans 14 amino acids. The CDR3 nucleotides are TGCGCCAGCAGCCTCGGGGTAGCCCCCGGGGAGCTGTTTTTT. This sequence encodes CASSLGVAPGELFF.

This clonotype was recorded many times. The rearrangement joins TRBV30 to TRBJ2-7; unclear D gene. This CDR3 has 14 residues. Trimming left V 2 bases short and J 2 bases short, with 13 bases between. CDR1 is GTSNPN, CDR2 SVGIG, per germline (reference sequence). The CDR3 here is CAWSPRTVTYEQYF. The CDR3 DNA follows: TGTGCCTGGAGTCCACGGACGGTTACCTACGAGCAGTACTTC.

The J gene is TRBJ2-7, the V gene TRBV20-1; 9 nucleotides line up with TRBD1. J lost 2 bases, V lost 4 bases, and 3 bases had no gene match. The length of the CDR3 is 13 residues. Germline-derived CDR1 and CDR2 are DFQATT and SNEGSKA (reference sequence). In DNA, the CDR3 is TGCAGTGCTAATAGGGACAGGGCCTACGAGCAGTACTTC. Its translation: CSANRDRAYEQYF.

This clonotype was observed many times. The rearrangement joins TRBV7-2 to TRBJ2-7; possible D gene TRBD1, 6 bases. The CDR3 consists of 13 residues. V dropped 4 bases and J dropped 2 bases, with 9 bases sitting between them. In germline, CDR1 is SGHTA, CDR2 FQGNSA. For the CDR3, the DNA is TGTGCCAGCAGCTCCAGGGGAACCTACGAGCAGTACTTC. This encodes CASSSRGTYEQYF.

This clonotype is classed as medium-sized. This sequence joins TRBV2 and TRBJ2-7; D remains ambiguous. This CDR3 region has 15 residues. Germline CDR1 and CDR2: SNHLY and FYNNEI. Deletions cut 3 bases from V and 2 bases from J, with 14 bases between. Written as DNA, the CDR3 is TGTGCCAGCAGTGAGGATGTCTGGAGCACCTACGAGCAGTACTTC. This encodes CASSEDVWSTYEQYF.

This clonotype was counted ten times or more. This chain links TRBV5-1 with TRBJ2-2; maybe TRBD1 (6 bases). CDR3 size: 13 residues. Germline CDR1 and CDR2: SGHRS and YFSETQ. V dropped 0 bases and J dropped 6 bases, with 6 bases sitting between them. The CDR3 protein is CASSLEGAGELFF. As DNA, the CDR3 is TGCGCCAGCAGCTTGGAGGGGGCCGGGGAGCTGTTTTTT.

The V gene is TRBV3-1, the J gene TRBJ1-2, with 7 positions matching TRBD1. The V segment lost 0 bases and the J segment 7 bases; nucleotides outside the gene matches: 5. CDR1 and CDR2 (germline): LGHDT, YNNKEL (reference sequence). The CDR3 has 14 amino acids. CDR3 loop: CASSQDRGQGGYTF. The CDR3 nucleotides read TGTGCCAGCAGCCAAGATAGGGGGCAGGGTGGCTACACCTTC.

The genes are TRBV20-1 and TRBJ2-2; 8 nucleotides align to TRBD1. The ends lost 3 bases at V and 4 bases at J; junction bases unmatched: 4. The CDR3 consists of 14 residues. Germline V gene sequence: CDR1 DFQATT, CDR2 SNEGSKA (reference sequence). CDR3 in DNA: TGCAGTGCTAGGGAAACAGGGGGCACCGGGGAGCTGTTTTTT. Protein sequence: CSARETGGTGELFF.

This clonotype showed up just a few times. The chain employs TRBV28 and TRBJ2-3; TRBD1 might be the D (5 bases). The CDR3 loop spans 14 amino acids. V lost 6 bases and J 3 bases, leaving 13 bases between the germline ends. Per the germline V gene, CDR1 is MDHEN and CDR2 is SYDVKM. The CDR3 here is CASRPGMGTDTQYF. CDR3 sequence (DNA): TGTGCCAGCAGACCAGGGATGGGGACAGATACGCAGTATTTT.

This clonotype was found a few times. The rearrangement links TRBV5-1 to TRBJ1-1, with D possibly being TRBD1 (5 bases). Germline V lookup: CDR1 SGHRS, CDR2 YFSETQ. V lost 5 bases and J 4 bases, leaving 15 bases between the germline ends. The CDR3 is 14 amino acids. As DNA, the CDR3 is TGCGCCAGCAGGTCGGGTCAGGGAGGCACTGAAGCTTTCTTT. Its translation is CASRSGQGGTEAFF. The complete variable domain, with remaining parts taken from reference TRBV5-1 and TRBJ1-1, reads KAGVTQTPRYLIKTRGQQVTLSCSPISGHRSVSWYQQTPGQGLQFLFEYFSETQRNKGNFPGRFSGRQFSNSRSEMNVSTLELGDSALYLCASRSGQGGTEAFFGQGTRLTVV.

J is TRBJ1-4 and V is TRBV5-1; 7 bases fit TRBD1. Germline V CDR1 and CDR2: SGHRS, YFSETQ. This CDR3 is 15 amino acids long. With V trimmed by 6 bases and J by 7 bases, 12 bases remained unmatched. CDR3 bases: TGCGCCAGCACCTTACAGGGGAAACGGAGTGAAAAACTGTTTTTT. Translated: CASTLQGKRSEKLFF.

This clonotype was seen repeatedly, ten times or more. The chain uses TRBV3-1 and TRBJ2-5; the match to TRBD1 covers 8 bases. CDR3 size: 15 residues. Germline loops: CDR1 LGHDT, CDR2 YNNKEL (reference sequence). The V and J ends lost 2 bases and 1 base, in that order; junction bases with no gene match: 3. The CDR3 DNA reads TGTGCCAGCAGCCAACCCACAGGGGGCCAAGAGACCCAGTACTTC. Translated: CASSQPTGGQETQYF.

With regard to this clonotype: A much larger clone differs from this one at a single base, so this may be a read error. The J gene is TRBJ2-5, the V gene TRBV12-3 or TRBV12-4, with a possible D match to TRBD2 (6 bases). The CDR3 extends over 14 amino acids. In nucleotides, the CDR3 is TGTGCCAGCAGTTTCGGGCGGGACGGAAAGACCCGGTACTTC. The encoded protein is CASSFGRDGKTRYF.

At least ten counts were recorded for this clonotype. The gene calls are TRBV7-8 and TRBJ1-1, with no clear D. CDR1 and CDR2 from the germline V gene are SGHVS and FQNEAQ. Trimming removed 1 base from V and 4 bases from J, with 7 bases in between. The CDR3 loop spans 13 amino acids. CDR3 protein: CASSLGLLTEAFF. The CDR3 DNA follows: TGTGCCAGCAGCTTAGGCCTGCTCACTGAAGCTTTCTTT.